This TCR beta chain was captured by sequencing in a study of human T cells and chemical hapten exposure. Germline lookup yields CDR1 MNHEY and CDR2 SMNVEV (reference sequence). The CDR3 spans 17 residues. V dropped 2 bases and J dropped 9 bases, with 23 bases sitting between them. MiXCR, applied by TCRdb to the RACE reads, yields one record per CDR3 protein. The sample yields some 250,000 distinct CDR3 sequences, around 7% seen once. The time point was: pre-sensitization, week 0. Sample treatment: therapeutic diphenylcyclopropenone sensitization with weekly scalp DPC. Sequencing was performed on whole blood, taken in connection with sensitization to the hapten diphenylcyclopropenone (DPC). This TCR derives from a man in his late teens or twenties with alopecia areata. Some clones in this sample may be carry-over from other donors' samples. The V and J genes are TRBV27 and TRBJ2-1; D remains ambiguous. Here the CDR3 reads CASSLGLWRSLLGEQFF. As DNA, the CDR3 is TGTGCCAGCAGTTTAGGGCTATGGCGATCTCTTCTAGGTGAGCAGTTCTTC.